Each of the 5 T cell receptor beta chains below was sequenced from the same sample in a study of Ad26.COV2.S vaccination and SARS-CoV-2 variants. Profiling relied on immunoSEQ multiplex PCR, and the TCRdb table lists in-frame clones only, not all of them. The data hold hundreds of thousands of clones, with just over 90% observed a single time. Sequences were derived from peripheral blood, sampled after recovery from COVID-19. These receptors all stem from a human donor who had recovered from COVID-19.

The chain has TRBV9 and TRBJ1-2; D remains ambiguous. The CDR3 has 15 residues. Between the trimmed V and J ends, which lost 2 bases and 6 bases, there was a span of 17 bases. The germline V gene encodes CDR1 SGDLS and CDR2 YYNGEE. For the CDR3, the DNA is TGTGCCAGCAGCGTCGTAGGGTCGGGGTTTGATGGCTACACCTTC. Amino acid sequence: CASSVVGSGFDGYTF. The variable domain in full, completed from reference TRBV9 and TRBJ1-2, reads DSGVTQTPKHLITATGQRVTLRCSPRSGDLSVYWYQQSLDQGLQFLIQYYNGEERAKGNILERFSAQQFPDLHSELNLSSLELGDSALYFCASSVVGSGFDGYTFGSGTRLTVV.

For the CDR3, the DNA is TGTGCCAGCAGCCCAGGTAGAACCATATATTTT. Its translation: CASSPGRTIYF. V gene TRBV7-2 combines with J gene TRBJ1-3; D is unresolved. CDR3 size: 11 residues. CDR1 and CDR2 from the germline V gene are SGHTA and FQGNSA. The V gene lost 5 bases and the J gene lost 10 bases, with 9 bases spanning the gap.

The V gene is TRBV5-8, the J gene TRBJ1-5; no reliable D call. Germline CDR1 SGHTS, CDR2 YDEGEE. V gave up 5 bases and J gave up 0 bases, with 12 bases separating them. This CDR3 is built from 15 residues. CDR3 DNA: TGTGCCAGCAGACGTACGGGGTATAGCAATCAGCCCCAGCATTTT. Its translation is CASRRTGYSNQPQHF.

The chain joins TRBV3-1 (or the pseudogene TRBV3-2) to TRBJ1-2; D gene unclear. V was clipped by 1 base and J by 5 bases, with 17 bases between them. The CDR3 runs 16 residues. Looked up from germline, CDR1 is LGHDT and CDR2 is YNNKEL (reference sequence). The CDR3, as DNA: TGTGCCAGCAGCCAAGGACCGACACAAAGAGGATATGGCTACACCTTC. It is translated as CASSQGPTQRGYGYTF.

J is TRBJ1-5 and V is TRBV5-6; possible D gene TRBD1, 5 bases. The germline gives CDR1 SGHDT, CDR2 YYEEEE. Trimming removed 0 bases at V and 6 bases at J, with 10 bases between. The CDR3 runs to 14 residues. The CDR3 region has the DNA TGTGCCAGCAGCTTGGCAGGGAACGTTCAGCCCCAGCATTTT. Its protein is CASSLAGNVQPQHF.